The 25 T cell receptor beta chains below were found in one sample sequenced in a study of blood T cells in healthy people across ages. Then a second PCR, running roughly 6 to 11 cycles, was carried out with a sample-barcoded 5' primer and a J-beta primer mix. TCRdb re-called the 5' RACE reads through MiXCR, storing one row per CDR3 protein. Among 1 million or so distinct CDR3 sequences listed, 40% to 55% were seen once. The sequenced material came from blood. The receptors come from an older woman in good health.

The chain couples TRBV7-2 to TRBJ2-3, with a weak D call TRBD2 (6 bases). The germline V gene encodes CDR1 SGHTA and CDR2 FQGNSA. The length of the CDR3 is 16 residues. V lost 3 bases and J lost 2, with 15 bases in between. CDR3 DNA sequence: TGTGCCAGCAGCTTTGGGGCGGGAATGGCCACAGATACGCAGTATTTT. Protein: CASSFGAGMATDTQYF.

The chain combines TRBV11-2 with TRBJ2-1; D call uncertain. In germline, CDR1 is SGHAT, CDR2 FQNNGV. V lost 1 base and J 0 bases, leaving 7 bases between the germline ends. The CDR3 runs to 15 residues. CDR3 in DNA: TGTGCCAGCAGCTTAGTAGGGCCCTCCTACAATGAGCAGTTCTTC. Translated: CASSLVGPSYNEQFF.

The chain combines TRBV11-2 with TRBJ2-4, with 14 nucleotides matching TRBD2. V lost 5 bases to trimming and J lost 5 bases; unmatched junction nucleotides: 5. The V gene's germline CDR1 is SGHAT and CDR2 FQNNGV. The CDR3 totals 16 residues. CDR3 sequence: CASSEGLAGVQNIQYF. The CDR3 DNA sequence: TGTGCCAGCAGCGAGGGACTAGCGGGAGTCCAAAACATTCAGTACTTC.

This clonotype was counted many times. The gene calls are TRBV20-1 and TRBJ1-2; no firm D call. Germline V gives CDR1 DFQATT, CDR2 SNEGSKA (reference sequence). The V end lost 0 bases, the J end lost 6 bases, and 14 bases lay between the germline ends. CDR3 length: 14 residues. The CDR3 reads CSARDRLLRHGYTF. The CDR3 nucleotides read TGCAGTGCTAGAGATCGCCTCTTGCGGCATGGCTACACCTTC.

The J gene is TRBJ1-2, the V gene TRBV20-1; D gene unclear. V was clipped by 0 bases and J by 5 bases, with 13 bases between them. Germline-derived CDR1 and CDR2 are DFQATT and SNEGSKA (reference sequence). CDR3 length: 14 amino acids. The CDR3 is CSARDGGRAYGYTF. Here the CDR3 DNA reads TGCAGTGCTAGAGATGGAGGGAGAGCTTATGGCTACACCTTC.

The chain combines TRBV20-1 with TRBJ2-1; 10 bases map to TRBD2. This CDR3 comprises 13 residues. Per germline, CDR1 DFQATT and CDR2 SNEGSKA (reference sequence). Trimming removed 3 bases from V and 8 bases from J; junction bases left unmatched: 4. The DNA of the CDR3 is TGCAGTGCTAGCCTAGCGGGAGCGTATGAGCAGTTCTTC. Its protein product is CSASLAGAYEQFF.

This clonotype has only a few counts. This chain uses TRBV6-6 with TRBJ2-1, with D possibly being TRBD2 (5 bases). Trimming removed 0 bases from V and 8 bases from J, with 14 bases in between. The CDR3 runs to 15 residues. Germline V gene sequence: CDR1 MNHNY, CDR2 SVGAGI (reference sequence). The chain's CDR3 is CASSYSGDLGDEQFF. The CDR3 DNA is TGTGCCAGCAGTTACTCGGGAGACCTCGGCGATGAGCAGTTCTTC.

This chain uses TRBV20-1 with TRBJ1-4; TRBD1 might be the D (5 bases). The CDR3 runs 13 residues. V was trimmed by 5 bases and J by 4 bases, leaving 11 bases between them. CDR1 DFQATT and CDR2 SNEGSKA come from the germline V gene (reference sequence). The CDR3: CSALSRVNEKLFF. CDR3 DNA sequence: TGCAGTGCTCTCTCCAGGGTTAATGAAAAACTGTTTTTT.

This clonotype was detected a few times. The chain carries TRBV7-8 and TRBJ2-1; D gene unclear. Trimming pared 0 bases from V and 5 bases from J, leaving 26 bases between. This CDR3 has 20 amino acids. Germline V CDR1 and CDR2: SGHVS, FQNEAQ. Here the CDR3 DNA reads TGTGCCAGCAGCTTAGCCCGAGGTAAAGTTCCAGCTACGCCAAACAATGAGCAGTTCTTC. Translating gives CASSLARGKVPATPNNEQFF. Based on the CDR3 plus reference TRBV7-8 and TRBJ2-1, the full variable domain is GAGVSQSPRYKVAKRGQDVALRCDPISGHVSLFWYQQALGQGPEFLTYFQNEAQLDKSGLPSDRFFAERPEGSVSTLKIQRTQQEDSAVYLCASSLARGKVPATPNNEQFFGPGTRLTVL.

This clonotype was seen a handful of times. The chain combines TRBV20-1 with TRBJ2-1; 13 bases line up with TRBD2. With V trimmed by 2 bases and J by 4 bases, 5 bases remained unmatched. The CDR3 length is 16 residues. The germline gives CDR1 DFQATT, CDR2 SNEGSKA (reference sequence). Here the CDR3 reads CSARPRTSGGYNEQFF. The CDR3, as DNA: TGCAGTGCTAGACCCCGGACTAGCGGGGGATACAATGAGCAGTTCTTC.

This clonotype turned up a few times. CDR3 DNA sequence: TGTGCCAGCAGCTTCCCGGAACGAACAGGGCTCCCAGGGCGAACCCAGTACTTC. This gives the protein CASSFPERTGLPGRTQYF. The rearrangement uses TRBV7-8 and TRBJ2-5; D may be TRBD1 (6 bases). CDR3 length equals 18 residues. CDR1 and CDR2 from the germline V gene are SGHVS and FQNEAQ. The V and J ends lost 3 bases and 8 bases respectively, with 28 bases between them.

The V call is TRBV7-8, the J call TRBJ1-6, with unresolved D. The CDR3 is 16 residues long. V gave up 4 bases and J gave up 8 bases, with 18 bases separating them. CDR1 SGHVS and CDR2 FQNEAQ come from the germline V gene. The CDR3 sequence is CASSYRVPREDSPLHF. CDR3 nucleotide sequence: TGTGCCAGCAGCTACCGGGTCCCCCGCGAGGATTCACCCCTCCACTTT.

This clonotype was counted only a few times. The chain joins TRBV6-2 or TRBV6-3 to TRBJ2-1, with a tentative D call TRBD1 (6 bases). From germline, CDR1 is MNHEY and CDR2 SVGEGT. The CDR3 is 13 amino acids. V was cut by 9 bases and J by 10 bases, with 19 bases left in between. The CDR3 region is CASGDTPGFEQFF. The DNA for the CDR3 is TGTGCCAGTGGGGACACGCCCGGATTCGAGCAGTTCTTC.

This chain connects TRBV20-1 to TRBJ1-2; D perhaps matches TRBD1 (5 bases). The CDR3 extends over 13 amino acids. Germline V gives CDR1 DFQATT, CDR2 SNEGSKA (reference sequence). V lost 7 bases and J lost 4, with 16 bases in between. The CDR3 DNA reads as TGCAGTGAAGGATCCGGGACTCTCTATGGCTACACCTTC. It codes for CSEGSGTLYGYTF.

V gene TRBV24-1 combines with J gene TRBJ2-1; 7 bases match TRBD2. There are 15 residues in the CDR3. The germline V gene encodes CDR1 KGHDR and CDR2 SFDVKD. Germline trimming cut 3 bases from V and 5 bases from J; bases unmatched to any gene: 6. CDR3 nucleotides: TGTGCCACCAGTGATGTTAGGCGGGGGAACAATGAGCAGTTCTTC. This encodes CATSDVRRGNNEQFF.

This rearrangement joins TRBV7-9 to TRBJ2-3, with D hard to call. This CDR3 comprises 13 residues. From germline, CDR1 is SEHNR and CDR2 FQNEAQ (reference sequence). V lost 2 bases, J lost 2 bases, and 5 bases lay in between. The CDR3: CASSLLVTDTQYF. The CDR3 DNA reads as TGTGCCAGCAGCTTATTGGTCACAGATACGCAGTATTTT.

This clonotype was found a few times. This rearrangement joins TRBV12-3 or TRBV12-4 to TRBJ2-7; TRBD2 aligns across 8 bases. This CDR3 is 16 amino acids long. J was trimmed by 3 bases and V by 3 bases; bases with no gene match: 10. The DNA for the CDR3 is TGTGCCAGCAGTTTTTCCCTAGCGGGCCAATACTACGAGCAGTACTTC. Translating gives CASSFSLAGQYYEQYF.

This chain joins TRBV5-1 and TRBJ1-1; D is ambiguous. The ends were cut back, 0 bases at V and 5 bases at J, with 11 bases in the middle. Germline loops: CDR1 SGHRS, CDR2 YFSETQ. This CDR3 has 14 residues. In DNA, the CDR3 is TGCGCCAGCAGCTTGGCCCATGGTTTTACTGAAGCTTTCTTT. It codes for CASSLAHGFTEAFF.

At least ten counts were recorded for this clonotype. This chain joins TRBV12-3 or TRBV12-4 and TRBJ2-3; a weak D match, TRBD1 (5 bases). This CDR3 is built from 13 residues. Trimming removed 5 bases at V and 3 bases at J, with 9 bases between. CDR3 in amino acids: CASSRGATDTQYF. The CDR3 DNA reads TGTGCCAGCAGTAGGGGCGCGACAGATACGCAGTATTTT.

This rearrangement joins TRBV9 to TRBJ2-7, with 7 bases that match TRBD2. The CDR3 loop spans 15 amino acids. The V and J ends lost 1 base and 3 bases, in that order; junction bases with no gene match: 7. Germline V gives CDR1 SGDLS, CDR2 YYNGEE. CDR3 nucleotide sequence: TGTGCCAGCAGCGTACTCACTAGCGTCTGCTACGAGCAGTACTTC. Its translation: CASSVLTSVCYEQYF. The variable domain in full, with the rest retrieved from reference TRBV9 and TRBJ2-7, is DSGVTQTPKHLITATGQRVTLRCSPRSGDLSVYWYQQSLDQGLQFLIQYYNGEERAKGNILERFSAQQFPDLHSELNLSSLELGDSALYFCASSVLTSVCYEQYFGPGTRLTVT.

CDR3 in amino acids: CSVEDPASGIAETQYF. Written as DNA, the CDR3 is TGCAGCGTTGAAGATCCAGCTAGCGGGATTGCAGAGACCCAGTACTTC. The chain recombines TRBV29-1 with TRBJ2-5, with 9 bases matching TRBD2. The CDR3 loop spans 16 amino acids. The J segment lost 4 bases and the V segment lost 0 bases, leaving 9 bases of the junction unmatched. CDR1 and CDR2 (germline): SQVTM, ANQGSEA. The complete variable domain, with remaining parts taken from reference TRBV29-1 and TRBJ2-5, reads SAVISQKPSRDICQRGTSLTIQCQVDSQVTMMFWYRQQPGQSLTLIATANQGSEATYESGFVIDKFPISRPNLTFSTLTVSNMSPEDSSIYLCSVEDPASGIAETQYFGPGTRLLVL.

This clonotype showed up just a few times. The chain couples TRBV6-6 to TRBJ2-2; D uncertain. From germline, CDR1 is MNHNY and CDR2 SVGAGI (reference sequence). V was cut by 6 bases and J by 7 bases, with 12 bases left in between. This CDR3 has 13 amino acids. The CDR3 nucleotides are TGTGCCAGCAGCGCCGTGGTTGACGGGGAGCTGTTTTTT. It is translated as CASSAVVDGELFF.

The rearrangement uses TRBV20-1 and TRBJ2-1; the D is unclear. CDR1 DFQATT and CDR2 SNEGSKA come from the germline V gene (reference sequence). This CDR3 comprises 11 residues. V lost 7 bases to trimming and J lost 2 bases, with 6 bases between them. The chain's CDR3 is CSGEPYNEQFF. DNA of the CDR3: TGCAGTGGAGAGCCCTACAATGAGCAGTTCTTC.

The chain links TRBV29-1 to TRBJ2-1; 8 bases map to TRBD2. Germline values: CDR1 SQVTM, CDR2 ANQGSEA. The CDR3 is 13 amino acids. V gave up 7 bases and J gave up 4 bases; unmatched junction bases: 6. CDR3 DNA: TGCAGCGCGTTAGCGGGGACTTACAATGAGCAGTTCTTC. It is translated as CSALAGTYNEQFF.

The chain has TRBV6-2 or TRBV6-3 and TRBJ2-2; TRBD1 is a possible D gene (6 bases). The germline CDR1 and CDR2 sequences are MNHEY and SVGEGT. Trimming took 4 bases from V and 4 from J, leaving 13 bases between them. This CDR3 has 15 amino acids. CDR3 in amino acids: CASSLAGAATGELFF. The CDR3 region has the DNA TGTGCCAGCAGTTTGGCAGGGGCCGCCACCGGGGAGCTGTTTTTT.